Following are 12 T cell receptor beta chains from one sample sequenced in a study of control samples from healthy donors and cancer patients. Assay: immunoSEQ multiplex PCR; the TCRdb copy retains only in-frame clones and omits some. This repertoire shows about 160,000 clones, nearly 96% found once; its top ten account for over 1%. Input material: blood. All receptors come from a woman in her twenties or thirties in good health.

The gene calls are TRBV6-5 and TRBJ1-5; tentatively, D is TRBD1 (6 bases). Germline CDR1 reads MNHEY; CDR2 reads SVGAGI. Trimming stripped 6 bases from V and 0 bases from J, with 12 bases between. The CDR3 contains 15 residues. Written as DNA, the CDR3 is TGTGCCAGCAGCCTGGACAGCAATAGCAATCAGCCCCAGCATTTT. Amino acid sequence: CASSLDSNSNQPQHF.

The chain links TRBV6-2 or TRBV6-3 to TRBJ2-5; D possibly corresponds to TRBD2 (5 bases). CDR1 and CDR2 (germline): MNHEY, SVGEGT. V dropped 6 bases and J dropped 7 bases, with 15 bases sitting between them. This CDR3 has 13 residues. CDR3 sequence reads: CASSRPRVGTQYF. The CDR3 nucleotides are TGTGCCAGCAGCCGTCCGAGGGTTGGGACCCAGTACTTC.

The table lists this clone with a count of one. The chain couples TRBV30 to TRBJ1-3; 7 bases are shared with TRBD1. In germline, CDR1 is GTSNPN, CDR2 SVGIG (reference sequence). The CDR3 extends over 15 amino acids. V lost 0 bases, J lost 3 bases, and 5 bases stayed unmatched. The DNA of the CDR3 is TGTGCCTGGAGTGTAGGGACAGTAGATGGAAACACCATATATTTT. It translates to CAWSVGTVDGNTIYF. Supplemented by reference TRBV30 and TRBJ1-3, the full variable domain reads SQTIHQWPATLVQPVGSPLSLECTVEGTSNPNLYWYRQAAGRGLQLLFYSVGIGQISSEVPQNLSASRPQDRQFILSSKKLLLSDSGFYLCAWSVGTVDGNTIYFGEGSWLTVV.

The CDR3 region has the DNA TGCGCCAGCAGCCAAGATCTGATAGCCCTATTACCTGGAAACACCATATATTTT. Translated: CASSQDLIALLPGNTIYF. The chain employs TRBV4-1 and TRBJ1-3; D not resolved. The CDR3 has 18 amino acids. Trimming shortened V by 0 bases and J by 2 bases, and 17 bases separated the two germline ends. Germline assignment: CDR1 MGHRA and CDR2 YSYEKL.

The CDR3 spells CASRNIPSGAETQYF. As DNA, the CDR3 is TGTGCCAGCAGAAACATACCTAGCGGGGCAGAGACCCAGTACTTC. The chain employs TRBV28 and TRBJ2-5, with 9 bases identical to TRBD2. This CDR3 comprises 15 residues. V trimming: 6 bases; J trimming: 4 bases; junction bases outside the gene matches: 9. Germline V gene sequence: CDR1 MDHEN, CDR2 SYDVKM.

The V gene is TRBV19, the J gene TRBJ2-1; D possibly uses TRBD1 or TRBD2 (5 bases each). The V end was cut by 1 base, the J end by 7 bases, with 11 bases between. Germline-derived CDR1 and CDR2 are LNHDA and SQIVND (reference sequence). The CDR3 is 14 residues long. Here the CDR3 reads CASSIGPGPNEQFF. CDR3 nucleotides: TGTGCCAGTAGTATAGGTCCGGGGCCAAATGAGCAGTTCTTC.

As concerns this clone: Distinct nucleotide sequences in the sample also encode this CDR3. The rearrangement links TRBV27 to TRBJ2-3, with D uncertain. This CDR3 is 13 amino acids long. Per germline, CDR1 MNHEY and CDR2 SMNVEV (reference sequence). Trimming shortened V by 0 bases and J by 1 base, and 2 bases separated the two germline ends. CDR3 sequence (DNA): TGTGCCAGCAGTTTATCTGGCACAGATACGCAGTATTTT. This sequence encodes CASSLSGTDTQYF.

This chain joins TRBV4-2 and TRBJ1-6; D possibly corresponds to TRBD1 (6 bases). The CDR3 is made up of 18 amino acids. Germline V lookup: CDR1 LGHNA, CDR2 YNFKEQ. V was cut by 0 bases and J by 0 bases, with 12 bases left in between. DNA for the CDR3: TGTGCCAGCAGCCAAGATTTAGGGGGAAGCTCCTATAATTCACCCCTCCACTTT. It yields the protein CASSQDLGGSSYNSPLHF.

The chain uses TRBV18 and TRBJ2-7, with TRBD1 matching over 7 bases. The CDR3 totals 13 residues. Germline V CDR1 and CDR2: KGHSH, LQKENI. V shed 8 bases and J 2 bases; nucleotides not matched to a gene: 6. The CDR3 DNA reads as TGTGCCAGCACACGGGACAGCGCCTACGAGCAGTACTTC. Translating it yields CASTRDSAYEQYF.

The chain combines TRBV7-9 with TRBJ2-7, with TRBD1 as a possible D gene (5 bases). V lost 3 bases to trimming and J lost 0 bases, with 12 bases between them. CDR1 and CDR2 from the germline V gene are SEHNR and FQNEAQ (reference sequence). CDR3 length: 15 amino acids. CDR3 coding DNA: TGTGCCAGCAGCTTGATCAGACAGAGCTCCTACGAGCAGTACTTC. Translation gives CASSLIRQSSYEQYF.

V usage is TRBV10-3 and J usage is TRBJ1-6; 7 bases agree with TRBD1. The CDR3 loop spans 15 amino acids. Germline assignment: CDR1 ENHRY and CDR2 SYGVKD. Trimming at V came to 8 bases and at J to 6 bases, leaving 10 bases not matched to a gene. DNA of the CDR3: TGTGCCATCTCCGCGGGACAGAGATCTAATTCACCCCTCCACTTT. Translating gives CAISAGQRSNSPLHF.

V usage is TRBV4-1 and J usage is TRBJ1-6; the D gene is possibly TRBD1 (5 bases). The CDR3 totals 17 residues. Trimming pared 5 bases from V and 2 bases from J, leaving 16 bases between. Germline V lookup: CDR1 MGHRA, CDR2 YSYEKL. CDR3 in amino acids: CASSRGLGEAYNSPLHF. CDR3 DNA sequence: TGCGCCAGCAGCAGAGGTCTGGGGGAAGCCTATAATTCACCCCTCCACTTT.